This T cell receptor beta chain is drawn from a study of identical twins. Study results and limitations: Sequences that were out-of-frame, alpha and twin-shared displayed an excess of low generation probability. Whereas memory repertoires showed no such difference, abundant cord blood beta clonotypes carried fewer insertions. Analyses based on zero insertions could be partly confounded by invariant MAIT and iNKT cells.

TCRdb called the 5' RACE reads again in MiXCR, with one record for every CDR3 protein. This sample carries 690,000 or so distinct CDR3 sequences, 8.5% to 9.5% of them seen once, and the ten largest clones take approximately 0.96%. Germline V lookup: CDR1 LGHNA, CDR2 YNFKEQ. This CDR3 is built from 17 residues. The ends were cut back, 7 bases at V and 3 bases at J, with 21 bases in the middle. Comments on this clonotype: Its matching antigen is unknown.

The data also belong to a second study, concerning yellow fever vaccine responses in identical twins. From that paper: Twins' vaccine T cell response reportedly gave the appearance of partial convergence and partial personalization.

The specimen was PBMCs. The sequence was collected from a woman under 30 in good health. The chain has TRBV4-2 and TRBJ2-2; tentatively, D is TRBD1 or TRBD2 (6 bases each). CDR3 protein: CASNPRRYREDTGELFF. In DNA form, the CDR3 reads TGTGCCAGCAACCCAAGGAGGTACAGGGAGGACACCGGGGAGCTGTTTTTT.